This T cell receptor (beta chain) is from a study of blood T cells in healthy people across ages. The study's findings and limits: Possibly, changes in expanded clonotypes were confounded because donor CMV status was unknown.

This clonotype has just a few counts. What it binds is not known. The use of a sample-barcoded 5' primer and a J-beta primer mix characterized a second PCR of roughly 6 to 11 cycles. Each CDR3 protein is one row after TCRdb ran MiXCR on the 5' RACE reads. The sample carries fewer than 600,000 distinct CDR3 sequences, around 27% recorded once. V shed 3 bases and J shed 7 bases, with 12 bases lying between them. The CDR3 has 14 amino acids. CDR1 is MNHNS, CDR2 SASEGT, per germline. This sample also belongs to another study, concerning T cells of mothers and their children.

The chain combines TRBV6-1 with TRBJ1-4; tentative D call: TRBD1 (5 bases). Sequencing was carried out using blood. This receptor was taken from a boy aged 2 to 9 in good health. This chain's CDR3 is CASSDGGVGEKLFF. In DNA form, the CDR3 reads TGTGCCAGCAGTGACGGAGGGGTTGGTGAAAAACTGTTTTTT.